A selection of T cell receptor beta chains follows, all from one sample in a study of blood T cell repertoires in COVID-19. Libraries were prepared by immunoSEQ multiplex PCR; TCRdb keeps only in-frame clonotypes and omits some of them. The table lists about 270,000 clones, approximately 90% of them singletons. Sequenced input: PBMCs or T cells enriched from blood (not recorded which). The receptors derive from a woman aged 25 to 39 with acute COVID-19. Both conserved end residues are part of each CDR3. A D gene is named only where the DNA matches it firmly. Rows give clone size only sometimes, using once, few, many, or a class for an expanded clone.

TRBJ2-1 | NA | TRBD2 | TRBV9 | TGTGCCAGCAGCCCCGGTGTAGCGGGTGGCAATGAGCAGTTCTTC | CASSPGVAGGNEQFF
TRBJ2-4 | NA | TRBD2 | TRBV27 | TGTGCCAGCAGCCTAACTAGCGGGAGAAACATTCAGTACTTC | CASSLTSGRNIQYF
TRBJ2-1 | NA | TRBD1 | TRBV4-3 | TGCGCCAGCAGCCAGGGGGGGACAGGGTACAATGAGCAGTTCTTC | CASSQGGTGYNEQFF
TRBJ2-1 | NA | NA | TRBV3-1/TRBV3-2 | TGTGCCAGCACGCCGGAGAGCTCCTACAATGAGCAGTTCTTC | CASTPESSYNEQFF
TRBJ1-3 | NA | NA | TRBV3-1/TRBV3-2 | TGTGCCAGCAGCCAAGTAGGAGGAGGAAACACCATATATTTT | CASSQVGGGNTIYF
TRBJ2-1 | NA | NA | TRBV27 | TGTGCCAGCAGTTATGGGGGGGCTATATCCTACAATGAGCAGTTCTTC | CASSYGGAISYNEQFF
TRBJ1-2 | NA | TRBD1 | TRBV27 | TGTGCCAGCAGTCGGGACAGGCAGTCTTCAAACTATGGCTACACCTTC | CASSRDRQSSNYGYTF
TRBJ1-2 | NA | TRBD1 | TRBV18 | TGTGCCAGCTCACCGCCACGGGACAGGGGTCCGGCTAACTATGGCTACACCTTC | CASSPPRDRGPANYGYTF
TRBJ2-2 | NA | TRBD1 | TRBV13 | TGTGCCAGCAGCTCGCCAGGGACAGGGGGAAAAGGGGAGCTGTTTTTT | CASSSPGTGGKGELFF
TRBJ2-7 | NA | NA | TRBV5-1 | TGCGCCAGCAGCTTAGGGACAAGCGGTCTGTACGAGCAGTACTTC | CASSLGTSGLYEQYF
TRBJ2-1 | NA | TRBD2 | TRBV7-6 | TGTGCCAGCAGCCCCGGACTAGCGGGAGGCTATGAGCAGTTCTTC | CASSPGLAGGYEQFF
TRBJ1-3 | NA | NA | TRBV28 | TGTGCCAGCAGTTTACTAGGGGGAGGAAACACCATATATTTT | CASSLLGGGNTIYF
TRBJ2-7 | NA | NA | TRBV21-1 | TGTGCCAGCAGCCGGGACAGGGGCATCTACGAGCAGTACTTC | CASSRDRGIYEQYF
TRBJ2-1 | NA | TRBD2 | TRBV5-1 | TGCGCCAGCAGCTTTCTGGGACTAGCGGGGACCAGCCCCAATGAGCAGTTCTTC | CASSFLGLAGTSPNEQFF
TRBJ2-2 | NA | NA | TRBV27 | TGTGCCAGCAACTACCTCCCCACCGGGGAGCTGTTTTTT | CASNYLPTGELFF
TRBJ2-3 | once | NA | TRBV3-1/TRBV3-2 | TGTGCCAGCAGCCAGGGCGGGGGCCCTTCGCAGTATTTT | CASSQGGGPSQYF
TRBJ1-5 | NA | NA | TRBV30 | TGTGCCTGGAGTGGACAGGCCTTTAGCATTGACCTTAGCAATCAGCCCCAGCATTTT | CAWSGQAFSIDLSNQPQHF
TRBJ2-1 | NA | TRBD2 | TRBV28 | TGTGCCAGCAGTTTACTAGCGGGAGGGTGGGGCTCCTACAATGAGCAGTTCTTC | CASSLLAGGWGSYNEQFF
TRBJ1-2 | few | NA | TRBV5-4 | TGTGCCAGCAGCTTGGAAGGGGGACCAAACTATGGCTACACCTTC | CASSLEGGPNYGYTF
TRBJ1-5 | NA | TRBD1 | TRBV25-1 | TGTGCCAGCAGTGAAACAGGGGAAGGACAGCCCCAGCATTTT | CASSETGEGQPQHF
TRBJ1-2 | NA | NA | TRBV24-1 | TGTGCCACCAGTGATTCCCTGGCGGGCAACTATGGCTACACCTTC | CATSDSLAGNYGYTF
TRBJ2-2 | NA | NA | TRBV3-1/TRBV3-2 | TGTGCCAGCAGCCATTCCCGCTCGAGCGGGGAGCTGTTTTTT | CASSHSRSSGELFF
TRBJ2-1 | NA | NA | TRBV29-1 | TGCAGCGCCGGGACAAGCAATGAGCAGTTCTTC | CSAGTSNEQFF
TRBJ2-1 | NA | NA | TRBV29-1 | TGCAGCGTGGGAGGTGGGGGCTACAATGAGCAGTTCTTC | CSVGGGGYNEQFF
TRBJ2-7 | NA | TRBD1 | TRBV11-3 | TGTGCCAGCAGCGAGGGACAGGGCACCTACGAGCAGTACTTC | CASSEGQGTYEQYF
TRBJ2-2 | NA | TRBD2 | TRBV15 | TGTGCCACCAGCGGAACAGTATTTGGGTTAGCGGGACACACCGGGGAGCTGTTTTTT | CATSGTVFGLAGHTGELFF
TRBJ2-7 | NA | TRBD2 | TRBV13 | TGTGCCAGCAGCTGGGGAGGGGCCAACTACGAGCAGTACTTC | CASSWGGANYEQYF
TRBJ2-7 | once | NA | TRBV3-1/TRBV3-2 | TGTGCCAGCAGCCAAGCCGGGACAGAGCAGTACTTC | CASSQAGTEQYF
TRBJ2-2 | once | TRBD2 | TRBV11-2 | TGTGCCAGCAGCTTAGATTGGGCTAGCGGCAACACCGGGGAGCTGTTTTTT | CASSLDWASGNTGELFF